A single sample gave rise to the 30 T cell receptor beta chains below, sequenced in a study of tumor and adjacent non-tumor tissue in lung cancer. No cell sorting was done before RNA was extracted from the tissue. A modified ARM-PCR protocol with three rounds of nested PCR amplified TCRbeta. MiXCR was run by TCRdb on the multiplex PCR reads, yielding one entry per CDR3 protein. Among fewer than 120,000 distinct CDR3 sequences, about 87% were seen once, and the ten largest hold approximately 22%. The sequenced material came from lung tumor tissue. These receptor sequences come from a man between 65 and 79 years old with non-small cell lung cancer.

To note about this clonotype: The junction shows a germline mismatch at one end, possibly a read error. This chain connects TRBV4-1 to TRBJ1-5, with D uncertain. The germline CDR1 and CDR2 sequences are MGHRA and YSYEKL. This CDR3 comprises 17 residues. The CDR3 here is CASAKYLAGDSNQPQHF. The CDR3 DNA is TGCGCCAGCGCCAAGTATCTGGCGGGTGATAGCAATCAACCCCAGCATTTT.

This clonotype was counted once. Without the conserved terminal phenylalanine or tryptophan, this CDR3 likely stems from a read error. It is unclear where the CDR3 begins or ends on the DNA, so no DNA is shown, and the CDR3 is as TCRdb lists it. This chain connects TRBV12-3 or TRBV12-4 to TRBJ1-6; the table calls TRBD1, which could not be checked here. The CDR3 region is 16 residues in length, termini included. The CDR3 sequence is CASTSGTSGYNSPLHV.

Remarks on this clonotype: A read error may explain this, as a much larger clone is one base away. J is TRBJ2-1 and V is TRBV28; 8 bases are shared with TRBD1. Germline V lookup: CDR1 MDHEN, CDR2 SYDVKM. CDR3 length: 16 residues. V was pared by 6 bases and J by 3 bases, with 10 bases of the junction left unmatched. The CDR3 spells CASRKYTGGIYNEQFF. In DNA form, the CDR3 reads TGTGCCAGCAGGAAATATACAGGGGGAATCTACAATGAGCAGTTCTTC. Full variable domain (missing parts from reference TRBV28 and TRBJ2-1): DVKVTQSSRYLVKRTGEKVFLECVQDMDHENMFWYRQDPGLGLRLIYFSYDVKMKEKGDIPEGYSVSREKKERFSLILESASTNQTSMYLCASRKYTGGIYNEQFFGPGTRLTVL.

Of note for this clonotype: This may be a read error: a much more frequent sequence differs by one nucleotide. The V and J genes are TRBV28 and TRBJ1-2; no firm D call. The CDR3 runs to 16 residues. Germline CDR1 and CDR2: MDHEN and SYDVKM. CDR3 protein: CACSFTPLGVPGGYTF. The CDR3 DNA sequence: TGTGCCTGCAGTTTCACCCCTTTAGGCGTCCCGGGAGGCTACACCTTC.

Of note for this clonotype: Germline and junction disagree at one end, which may indicate a read error. J is TRBJ1-1 and V is TRBV12-3 or TRBV12-4; D is ambiguous. There are 10 residues in the CDR3. CDR3 sequence: CATRGSEALF. As DNA, the CDR3 is TGTGCCACCAGAGGGAGTGAAGCTTTGTTT.

Remarks on this clonotype: Because the CDR3 is missing its conserved closing phenylalanine or tryptophan, this is likely a read error. The chain uses TRBV29-1 and TRBJ2-4; no reliable D call. Trimming stripped 2 bases from V and 8 bases from J, with 13 bases between. The germline V gene encodes CDR1 SQVTM and CDR2 ANQGSEA. The CDR3 totals 13 residues. The CDR3 nucleotides read TGCAGCGTTGAACCTAGGTGTTTCGACATTCAGTACTCC. It yields the protein CSVEPRCFDIQYS.

The chain couples TRBV29-1 to TRBJ1-2; unclear D gene. There are 14 residues in the CDR3. V was cut by 7 bases and J by 8 bases, with 23 bases left in between. Germline assignment: CDR1 SQVTM and CDR2 ANQGSEA. CDR3 loop: CSAKPPGYGSGYTF. CDR3 nucleotides: TGCAGCGCAAAACCTCCGGGATATGGTTCAGGCTACACCTTC.

About this clonotype: This clone may be a read error of a much larger clone one base away. The chain has TRBV19 and TRBJ2-1; TRBD2 matches 8 bases. Germline CDR1 LNHDA, CDR2 SQIVND (reference sequence). Unmatched junction bases numbered 12, after V lost 3 bases and J lost 2 bases. This CDR3 spans 18 amino acids. DNA of the CDR3: TGTGCCAGTAGTATCCGGGCGGAGCGGGAGTCAACCTACAATGAGCAGTTCTTC. Its protein product is CASSIRAERESTYNEQFF.

This rearrangement joins TRBV11-2 to TRBJ2-7; D tentatively fits TRBD1 or TRBD2 (6 bases each). Germline V gene lookup returns CDR1 SGHAT and CDR2 FQNNGV. V lost 8 bases and J 2 bases, leaving 22 bases between the germline ends. The CDR3 totals 16 residues. The CDR3: CASCPPGGTPTYEQYF. In nucleotides, the CDR3 is TGTGCCAGCTGCCCCCCCGGCGGGACACCGACCTACGAGCAGTACTTC.

About this clonotype itself: A read error may explain this, as a much larger clone is one base away. The J gene is TRBJ2-1, the V gene TRBV20-1, with D unresolved. This CDR3 has 14 amino acids. V was trimmed by 3 bases and J by 2 bases, leaving 11 bases between them. Germline V gene lookup returns CDR1 DFQATT and CDR2 SNEGSKA (reference sequence). Here the CDR3 DNA reads TGCAGTGCTAGTGGCCTATCTGCCTACAATGAGCAGTTCTTC. It specifies CSASGLSAYNEQFF.

With respect to this clonotype: At one boundary the junction diverges from the germline segment, which might be a read error. The rearrangement uses TRBV11-2 and TRBJ1-2; 9 bases agree with TRBD1. Germline values: CDR1 SGHAT, CDR2 FQNNGV. The CDR3 is 14 residues long. This CDR3 reads CPSSPTGGTYVYTF. The CDR3 DNA follows: TGTCCCAGCAGCCCGACAGGGGGTACCTATGTCTACACCTTT.

With regard to this clonotype: It is unclear where the CDR3 begins or ends on the DNA, so no DNA is shown, and the CDR3 is as TCRdb lists it. The chain employs TRBV11-2 and TRBJ2-3; the D call of TRBD1 is as the table states it, not checked on the DNA. The CDR3 region is 15 residues in length, termini included. Looked up from germline, CDR1 is SGHAT and CDR2 is FQNNGV. Here the CDR3 reads CVSSLVGTGIDTQYF.

The rearrangement joins TRBV29-1 to TRBJ2-2; 9 nucleotides line up with TRBD2. CDR3 length: 14 amino acids. Germline V lookup: CDR1 SQVTM, CDR2 ANQGSEA. CDR3 loop: CSADVAGDTRKLFF. The CDR3 DNA reads as TGCAGTGCTGACGTAGCGGGGGACACCAGGAAGCTGTTTTTT.

As to this clonotype: The junction does not match germline at one end; this may be a read error. This chain links TRBV12-3 or TRBV12-4 with TRBJ2-3; D gene ambiguous. The CDR3 has 16 amino acids. The CDR3 loop reads CVSSLGVGTSTDTQYF. As DNA, the CDR3 is TGTGTCAGCAGTTTAGGCGTGGGTACTAGCACAGATACGCAGTATTTT.

Details on this clonotype: Relative to the germline gene, one junction end is altered; a read error may explain this. The chain is built from TRBV11-2 and TRBJ2-6; 11 bases align to TRBD1. The length of the CDR3 is 18 residues. CDR1 is SGHAT, CDR2 FQNNGV, per germline. The CDR3 sequence: CASGPGTGGSRGAYVLTF. CDR3 nucleotides: TGTGCCAGCGGCCCCGGGACAGGGGGTTCTCGTGGGGCCTACGTCCTGACTTTC.

This chain connects TRBV14 to TRBJ1-6; unclear D gene. Trimming pared 0 bases from V and 7 bases from J, leaving 10 bases between. The germline gives CDR1 SGHDN, CDR2 FVKESK. The CDR3 length is 15 residues. CDR3 region: CASSQEGPNNSPLHF. The CDR3, as DNA: TGTGCCAGCAGCCAAGAGGGCCCTAACAATTCACCCCTCCACTTT.

About this clonotype itself: This may be a read error: a much more frequent sequence differs by one nucleotide. The V call is TRBV11-2, the J call TRBJ2-4; D is perhaps TRBD2 (6 bases). CDR3 size: 17 residues. Germline values: CDR1 SGHAT, CDR2 FQNNGV. CDR3 amino acids: CASSLGGPLLAKDIQYF. The CDR3 DNA sequence: TGTGCCAGCAGCTTAGGGGGCCCATTACTAGCCAAAGACATTCAGTACTTC. Full variable domain (rest looked up from reference TRBV11-2 and TRBJ2-4): EAGVAQSPRYKIIEKRQSVAFWCNPISGHATLYWYQQILGQGPKLLIQFQNNGVVDDSQLPKDRFSAERLKGVDSTLKIQPAKLEDSAVYLCASSLGGPLLAKDIQYFGAGTRLSVL.

As to this clonotype: Relative to the germline gene, one junction end is altered; a read error may explain this. This rearrangement joins TRBV6-6 to TRBJ1-1; TRBD1 might be the D (6 bases). The germline V gene has CDR1 MNHNY and CDR2 SVGAGI (reference sequence). CDR3 length: 12 residues. DNA of the CDR3: TGTGCCAGCAGTGAGGGGGGTAACGGAGTTTTCTTC. Translating gives CASSEGGNGVFF.

Remarks on this clonotype: As the CDR3 is not closed by the conserved phenylalanine or tryptophan, this likely results from a read error. The V and J genes are TRBV20-1 and TRBJ2-7; either TRBD1 or TRBD2 may fit D (5 bases each). V lost 7 bases and J lost 6, with 13 bases in between. There are 11 residues in the CDR3. CDR1 is DFQATT, CDR2 SNEGSKA, per germline (reference sequence). CDR3 residues: CSDTGAVEQYL. The CDR3 DNA follows: TGCAGTGATACCGGGGCAGTCGAGCAGTACTTA.

This clonotype was seen a handful of times. The genes are TRBV10-3 and TRBJ2-1; 7 nucleotides align to TRBD1. CDR1 is ENHRY, CDR2 SYGVKD, per germline. The junction had 9 bases not matched to a gene; V was cut back by 6 bases and J by 4 bases. CDR3 length: 15 amino acids. CDR3 amino acids: CAIRRSGQRYNEQFF. The CDR3 bases are TGTGCCATCAGAAGGTCGGGACAGAGATACAATGAGCAGTTCTTC.

Worth noting for this clonotype: This may be a read error: a much more frequent sequence differs by one nucleotide. V and J are TRBV11-3 and TRBJ1-2; no reliable D call. The germline V gene has CDR1 SGHNT and CDR2 YENEEA. The CDR3 sequence is 13 residues long. CDR3: CAGSLARLDGYTF. Written as DNA, the CDR3 is TGTGCCGGCAGCTTAGCCAGGTTGGATGGCTACACCTTC. Supplemented by reference TRBV11-3 and TRBJ1-2, the full variable domain reads EAGVVQSPRYKIIEKKQPVAFWCNPISGHNTLYWYLQNLGQGPELLIRYENEEAVDDSQLPKDRFSAERLKGVDSTLKIQPAELGDSAVYLCAGSLARLDGYTFGSGTRLTVV.

In regard to this clonotype: The junction and the germline gene differ at one end; a read error may be behind it. The chain carries TRBV5-4 and TRBJ1-2, with D tentatively TRBD1 (6 bases). Per the germline V gene, CDR1 is SGHNT and CDR2 is YYREEE (reference sequence). CDR3 length equals 14 residues. For the CDR3, the DNA is TGTGCCAGCAGCATCTCGGGGGGCAACTATGGCTACACTTTC. It translates to CASSISGGNYGYTF. The full variable domain, in which reference TRBV5-4 and TRBJ1-2 provide the parts outside the CDR3, is ETGVTQSPTHLIKTRGQQVTLRCSSQSGHNTVSWYQQALGQGPQFIFQYYREEENGRGNFPPRFSGLQFPNYSSELNVNALELDDSALYLCASSISGGNYGYTFGSGTRLTVV.

A word on this clonotype: The junction shows a germline mismatch at one end, possibly a read error. The J gene is TRBJ2-3, the V gene TRBV5-1; TRBD2 matches at 12 bases. CDR1 and CDR2 (germline): SGHRS, YFSETQ. The CDR3 runs to 15 residues. CDR3 sequence: CTSRGLAGSSDTQYF. CDR3 nucleotide sequence: TGCACCAGCAGAGGACTAGCGGGATCATCTGATACGCAGTATTTT.

Points on this clonotype: A much larger clone is a single base away; this may be a read error. The CDR3 does not close with the conserved phenylalanine or tryptophan, likely indicating a read error. The rearrangement links TRBV28 to TRBJ2-1; 8 nucleotides match TRBD2. The CDR3 runs 15 residues. With 5 bases clipped from V and 4 bases from J, the junction kept 7 bases outside the gene matches. Germline assignment: CDR1 MDHEN and CDR2 SYDVKM. CDR3 amino acids: CASSQAGDRYNEQFL. The CDR3 DNA follows: TGTGCCAGCAGTCAAGCGGGAGATCGTTACAATGAGCAGTTCTTA.

A note on this clonotype: Relative to the germline gene, one junction end is altered; a read error may explain this. The chain combines TRBV14 with TRBJ1-5, with D possibly matching TRBD1 (5 bases). This CDR3 has 16 amino acids. Germline CDR1 and CDR2: SGHDN and FVKESK. CDR3 nucleotides: TGTGCCAGCAGCCCCGGGGGTAGCGGGGTAAGACAGCCCCAGCTTTTT. Residues: CASSPGGSGVRQPQLF.

This clonotype was seen more than once but under ten times. Because it lacks the conserved phenylalanine or tryptophan at the end, this CDR3 is likely a read error. The chain links TRBV29-1 to TRBJ2-5, with D tentatively TRBD1 (6 bases). The CDR3 consists of 16 residues. The V and J ends lost 7 bases and 2 bases respectively, with 23 bases between them. In germline, CDR1 is SQVTM, CDR2 ANQGSEA. The CDR3 sequence: CSAKPYIQTGQETQYL. The DNA for the CDR3 is TGCAGCGCCAAGCCATACATCCAGACAGGTCAAGAGACCCAGTACTTG.

This clonotype was seen just once. Sequence at one end of the junction differs from germline and may be a read error. The V gene is TRBV5-1, the J gene TRBJ2-1; D might be TRBD2 (6 bases). There are 16 residues in the CDR3. CDR1 is SGHRS, CDR2 YFSETQ, per germline. The CDR3 protein is CASSLAEGPTPNEQLF. As DNA, the CDR3 is TGCGCCAGCAGCTTAGCGGAGGGGCCGACTCCCAATGAGCAGCTCTTC.

Worth noting for this clonotype: In this CDR3 the conserved last residue, phenylalanine or tryptophan, is missing, so a read error is likely. This chain connects TRBV5-1 to TRBJ1-2; D gene uncertain. The CDR3 contains 13 residues. In germline, CDR1 is SGHRS, CDR2 YFSETQ. The DNA for the CDR3 is TGCGCCAGCAGCTTGGAACAATTCTATAGCTACACCTTA. Its protein product is CASSLEQFYSYTL.

This clonotype has a count of ten or more. The genes are TRBV4-2 and TRBJ2-7; 15 positions match TRBD2. V lost 4 bases and J lost 7; bases outside the gene matches: 8. Germline V gives CDR1 LGHNA, CDR2 YNFKEQ. The CDR3 has 16 amino acids. In nucleotides, the CDR3 is TGTGCCAGCAGCCCACTGGGACTAGCGGGAGGAAAGGAGCAGTACTTC. Its protein is CASSPLGLAGGKEQYF.

A remark on this clonotype: Mismatch with germline at one junction end may stem from a read error. The chain uses TRBV11-2 and TRBJ2-7; D is unclear. Germline-derived CDR1 and CDR2 are SGHAT and FQNNGV. The CDR3 runs 13 residues. For the CDR3, the DNA is TGTGTCAGCAGCCAATGGACCGAGCATGAGCAGTACTTC. Translated: CVSSQWTEHEQYF.